Described below is a single TCR beta chain sequence and its context. The target antigen is unknown. Germline V CDR1 and CDR2: DFQATT, SNEGSKA (reference sequence). V lost 3 bases to trimming and J lost 0 bases, with 10 bases between them. This CDR3 has 14 residues. Stated treatment: roughly 11-day PBMC culture with coronavirus spike peptide pools or control peptides (ViraFEST assay). This entry is derived from a study of vaccination and CD4 T cells after COVID-19. With the Oncomine TCR Beta short-read assay, DNA from cultured CD4+ T cells was sequenced. Each CDR3 protein gets one entry after TCRdb re-called the PCR reads with MiXCR. The sample includes around 9,200 distinct CDR3 sequences, approximately 50% seen only once; the top ten take 20% to 30%.

This chain links TRBV20-1 with TRBJ2-3; TRBD2 might be the D (6 bases). The clonotype comes from a human donor who had recovered from COVID-19. The sample taken for sequencing was CD4+ T cells from blood, cultured in vitro. CDR3 amino acids: CSARPSGSTDTQYF. The CDR3 DNA follows: TGCAGTGCTAGGCCCAGCGGGAGCACAGATACGCAGTATTTT.